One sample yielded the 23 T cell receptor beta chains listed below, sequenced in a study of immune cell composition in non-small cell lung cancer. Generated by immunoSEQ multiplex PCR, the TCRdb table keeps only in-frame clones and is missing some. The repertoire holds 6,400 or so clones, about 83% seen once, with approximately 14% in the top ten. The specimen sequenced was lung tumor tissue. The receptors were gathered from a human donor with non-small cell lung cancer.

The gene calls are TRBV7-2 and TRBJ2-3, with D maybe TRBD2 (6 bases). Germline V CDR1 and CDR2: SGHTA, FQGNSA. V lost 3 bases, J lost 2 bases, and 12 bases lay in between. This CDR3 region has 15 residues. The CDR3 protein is CASSFYTGDTDTQYF. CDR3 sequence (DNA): TGTGCCAGCAGCTTCTATACGGGAGACACAGATACGCAGTATTTT. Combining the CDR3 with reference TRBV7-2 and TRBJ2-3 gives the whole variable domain GAGVSQSPSNKVTEKGKDVELRCDPISGHTALYWYRQSLGQGLEFLIYFQGNSAPDKSGLPSDRFSAERTGGSVSTLTIQRTQQEDSAVYLCASSFYTGDTDTQYFGPGTRLTVL.

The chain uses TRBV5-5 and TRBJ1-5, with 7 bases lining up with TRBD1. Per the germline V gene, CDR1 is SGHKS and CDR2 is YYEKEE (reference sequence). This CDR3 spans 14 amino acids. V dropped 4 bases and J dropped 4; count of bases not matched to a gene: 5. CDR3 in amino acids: CASSLGQLNQPQHF. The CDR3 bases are TGTGCCAGCAGCCTGGGACAGTTGAATCAGCCCCAGCATTTT.

Here the CDR3 DNA reads TGCGCCAGCAGTAAGGGCCCCCACAGGCGTTTTTCTGATACGCAGTATTTT. Translating it yields CASSKGPHRRFSDTQYF. The chain recombines TRBV4-3 with TRBJ2-3, with TRBD1 as a possible D gene (5 bases). CDR3 size: 17 residues. Germline CDR1 is LGHNA and CDR2 is YSLEER. V was clipped by 6 bases and J by 6 bases, with 25 bases between them.

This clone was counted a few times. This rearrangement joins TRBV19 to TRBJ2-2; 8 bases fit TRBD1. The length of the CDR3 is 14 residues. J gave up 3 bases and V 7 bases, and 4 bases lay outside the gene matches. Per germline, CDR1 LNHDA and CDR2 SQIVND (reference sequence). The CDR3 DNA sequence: TGTGCCAGTACGGACAGGGTATACACCGGGGAGCTGTTTTTT. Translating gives CASTDRVYTGELFF.

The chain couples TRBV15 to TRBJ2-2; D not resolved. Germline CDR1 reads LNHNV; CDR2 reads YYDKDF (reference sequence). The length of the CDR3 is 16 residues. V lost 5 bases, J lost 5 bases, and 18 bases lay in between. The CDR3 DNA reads TGTGCCACCAGCTTCCCCGAGTCGTTTACTACCGGGGAGCTGTTTTTT. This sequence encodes CATSFPESFTTGELFF. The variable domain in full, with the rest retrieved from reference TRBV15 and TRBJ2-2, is DAMVIQNPRYQVTQFGKPVTLSCSQTLNHNVMYWYQQKSSQAPKLLFHYYDKDFNNEADTPDNFQSRRPNTSFCFLDIRSPGLGDTAMYLCATSFPESFTTGELFFGEGSRLTVL.

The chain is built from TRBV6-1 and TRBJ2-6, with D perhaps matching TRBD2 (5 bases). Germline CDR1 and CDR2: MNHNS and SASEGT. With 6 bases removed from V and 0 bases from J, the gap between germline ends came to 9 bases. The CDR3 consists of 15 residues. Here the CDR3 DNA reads TGTGCCAGCAGAGCCACTAGCTCTGGGGCCAACGTCCTGACTTTC. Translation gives CASRATSSGANVLTF.

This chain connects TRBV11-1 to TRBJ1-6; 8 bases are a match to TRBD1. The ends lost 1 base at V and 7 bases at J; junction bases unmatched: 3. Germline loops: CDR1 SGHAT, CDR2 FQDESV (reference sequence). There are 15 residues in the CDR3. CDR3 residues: CASSLVDRVNSPLHF. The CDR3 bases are TGTGCCAGCAGCTTAGTGGACAGGGTGAATTCACCCCTCCACTTT.

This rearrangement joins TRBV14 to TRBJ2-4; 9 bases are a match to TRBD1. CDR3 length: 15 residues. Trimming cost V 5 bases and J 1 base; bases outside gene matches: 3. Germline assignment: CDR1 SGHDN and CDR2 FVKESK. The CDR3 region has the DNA TGTGCCAGCAGCGATGGACAGGGGGCCAAAAACATTCAGTACTTC. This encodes CASSDGQGAKNIQYF.

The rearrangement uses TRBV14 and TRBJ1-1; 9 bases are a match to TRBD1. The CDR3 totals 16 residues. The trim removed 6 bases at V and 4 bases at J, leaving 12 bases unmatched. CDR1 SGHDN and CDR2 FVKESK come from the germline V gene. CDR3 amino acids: CASSLGQGNVGTEAFF. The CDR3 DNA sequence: TGTGCCAGCAGTCTAGGACAGGGGAATGTAGGCACTGAAGCTTTCTTT.

The CDR3 here is CASSLGNAGGVDTQYF. CDR3 sequence (DNA): TGTGCCAGCAGCTTAGGGAACGCGGGGGGGGTAGATACGCAGTATTTT. This chain links TRBV7-2 with TRBJ2-3; 9 bases align to TRBD2. The germline gives CDR1 SGHTA, CDR2 FQGNSA. V shed 1 base, J shed 5 bases, and the junction held 7 bases outside the gene matches. The CDR3 has 16 residues. The entire variable domain, with the rest obtained from reference TRBV7-2 and TRBJ2-3, is as follows: GAGVSQSPSNKVTEKGKDVELRCDPISGHTALYWYRQSLGQGLEFLIYFQGNSAPDKSGLPSDRFSAERTGGSVSTLTIQRTQQEDSAVYLCASSLGNAGGVDTQYFGPGTRLTVL.

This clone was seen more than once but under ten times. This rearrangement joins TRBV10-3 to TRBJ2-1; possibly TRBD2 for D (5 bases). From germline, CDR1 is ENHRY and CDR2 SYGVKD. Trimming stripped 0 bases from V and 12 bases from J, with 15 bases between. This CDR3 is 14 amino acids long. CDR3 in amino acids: CAISESKKGEGQFF. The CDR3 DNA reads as TGTGCCATCAGTGAGTCGAAGAAAGGAGAGGGGCAGTTCTTC.

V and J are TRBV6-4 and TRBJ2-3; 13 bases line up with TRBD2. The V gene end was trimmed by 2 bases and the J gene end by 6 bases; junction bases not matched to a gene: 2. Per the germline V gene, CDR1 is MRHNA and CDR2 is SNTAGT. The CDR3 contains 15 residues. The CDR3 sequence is CASSDTSGGADTQYF. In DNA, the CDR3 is TGTGCCAGCAGTGACACTAGCGGGGGGGCCGATACGCAGTATTTT.

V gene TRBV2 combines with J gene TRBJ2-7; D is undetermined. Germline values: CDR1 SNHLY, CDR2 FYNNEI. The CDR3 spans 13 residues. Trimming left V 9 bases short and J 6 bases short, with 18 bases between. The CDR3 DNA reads TGTGCCAGTTCTTACGCCGGTGCTGGCGAGCAGTACTTC. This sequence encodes CASSYAGAGEQYF.

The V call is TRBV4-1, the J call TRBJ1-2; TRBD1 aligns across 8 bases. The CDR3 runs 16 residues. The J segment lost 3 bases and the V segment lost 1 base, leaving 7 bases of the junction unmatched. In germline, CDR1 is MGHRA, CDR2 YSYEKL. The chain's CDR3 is CASSQAQDRAHYGYTF. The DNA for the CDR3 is TGCGCCAGCAGCCAAGCTCAGGACAGGGCACACTATGGCTACACCTTC.

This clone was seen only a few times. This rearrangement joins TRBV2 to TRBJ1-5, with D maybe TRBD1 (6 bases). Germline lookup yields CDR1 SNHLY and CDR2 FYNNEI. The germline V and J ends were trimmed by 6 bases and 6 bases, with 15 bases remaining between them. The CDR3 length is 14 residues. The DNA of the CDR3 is TGTGCCAGCAGGGGGGGGCAGGCTTTTCAGCCCCAGCATTTT. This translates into CASRGGQAFQPQHF.

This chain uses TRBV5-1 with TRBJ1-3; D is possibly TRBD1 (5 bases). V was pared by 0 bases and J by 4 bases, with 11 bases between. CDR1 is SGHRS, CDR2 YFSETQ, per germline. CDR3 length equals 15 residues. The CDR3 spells CASSLGGDPGNTIYF. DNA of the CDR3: TGCGCCAGCAGCTTGGGGGGGGACCCCGGAAACACCATATATTTT.

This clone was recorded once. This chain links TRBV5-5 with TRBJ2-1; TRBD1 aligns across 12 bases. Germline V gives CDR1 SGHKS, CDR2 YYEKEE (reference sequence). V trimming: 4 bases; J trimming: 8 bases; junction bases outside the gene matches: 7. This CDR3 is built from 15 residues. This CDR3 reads CASSRGQGAHDEQFF. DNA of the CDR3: TGTGCCAGCAGCAGGGGACAGGGGGCGCATGATGAGCAGTTCTTC.

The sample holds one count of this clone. CDR3 amino acids: CASSPATAGRELFF. The CDR3 region has the DNA TGTGCCAGCAGCCCCGCGACAGCGGGTCGGGAGCTGTTTTTT. The rearrangement uses TRBV7-6 and TRBJ2-2; the D gene is possibly TRBD2 (6 bases). Germline CDR1 SGHVS, CDR2 FNYEAQ. Trimming took 5 bases from V and 9 from J, leaving 16 bases between them. The length of the CDR3 is 14 residues.

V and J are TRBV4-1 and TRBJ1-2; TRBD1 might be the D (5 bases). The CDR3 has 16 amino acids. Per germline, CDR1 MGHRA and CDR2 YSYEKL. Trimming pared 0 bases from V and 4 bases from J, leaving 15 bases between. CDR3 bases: TGCGCCAGCAGCCAAGAAGCAGGGCCACTAAGCTATGGCTACACCTTC. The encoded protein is CASSQEAGPLSYGYTF.

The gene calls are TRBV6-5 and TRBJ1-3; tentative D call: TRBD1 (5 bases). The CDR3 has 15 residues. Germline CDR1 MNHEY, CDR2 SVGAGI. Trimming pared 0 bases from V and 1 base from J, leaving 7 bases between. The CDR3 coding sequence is TGTGCCAGCAGTTACTCAGCAGGGTCTGGAAACACCATATATTTT. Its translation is CASSYSAGSGNTIYF.

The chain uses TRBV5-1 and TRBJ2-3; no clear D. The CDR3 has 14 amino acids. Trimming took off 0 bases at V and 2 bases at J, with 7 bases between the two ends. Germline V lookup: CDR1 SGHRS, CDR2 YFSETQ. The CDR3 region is CASSLDGDTDTQYF. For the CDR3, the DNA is TGCGCCAGCAGCTTGGATGGAGACACAGATACGCAGTATTTT.

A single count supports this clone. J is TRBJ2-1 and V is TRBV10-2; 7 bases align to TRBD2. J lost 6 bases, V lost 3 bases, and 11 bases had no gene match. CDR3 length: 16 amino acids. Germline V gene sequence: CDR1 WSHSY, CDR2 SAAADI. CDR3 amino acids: CASSETSAPLINEQFF. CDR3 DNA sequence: TGCGCCAGCAGTGAAACTAGCGCACCTCTGATCAATGAGCAGTTCTTC.

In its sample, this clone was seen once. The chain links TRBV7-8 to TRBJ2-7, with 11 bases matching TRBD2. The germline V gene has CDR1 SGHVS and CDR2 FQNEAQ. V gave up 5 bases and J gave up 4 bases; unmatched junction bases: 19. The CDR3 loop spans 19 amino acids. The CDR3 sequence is CASSPLVGLAGGPAYEQYF. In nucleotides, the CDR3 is TGTGCCAGCAGCCCACTGGTAGGGCTAGCGGGGGGACCGGCATACGAGCAGTACTTC.